The clone carrying this T cell receptor beta chain showed up just once. This entry belongs to a study of CD8 T cells in Susac syndrome. RNA, at about 0.45 to 1 ug, was reverse transcribed with random hexamers. With immunoSEQ multiplex PCR, TCR beta CDR3 was amplified across 54 Vbeta and 13 Jbeta. TCRdb reprocessed the immunoSEQ multiplex PCR reads with MiXCR, giving one entry per CDR3 protein. In the table there are around 190,000 distinct CDR3 sequences, approximately 95% of which are singletons. The T cells that were sequenced for TCR beta were CD8+ and CD4+ cells from blood. Negative isolation was applied to CD8+ and CD4+ T cells, and FACS enrichment was applied to TEMRA cells. The source material was CD4+ T cells from PBMCs. The clonotype comes from a human donor in good health.

In DNA, the CDR3 is TGTGCCAGCAGCTTTTGGCAAACCCGGTCACCCCTCCACTTT. Translated, it gives CASSFWQTRSPLHF. The chain carries TRBV5-6 and TRBJ1-6; D unresolved. CDR3 length equals 14 residues. Trimming took 2 bases from V and 10 from J, leaving 13 bases between them. The germline gives CDR1 SGHDT, CDR2 YYEEEE.